This T cell receptor (beta chain) originates from a study of CD8+CD57+ T cells in acquired aplastic anemia. Study-wide background: Mean yield of DNA from sorted CD4+ and CD8+ cells was about 3.2 ug.

The CDR3 totals 15 residues. Between the trimmed V and J ends, which lost 4 bases and 4 bases, there was a span of 18 bases. Germline V gene data show CDR1 as SGDLS and CDR2 as YYNGEE. Genomic DNA acted as the template from which TCR beta VDJ combination and CDR3 sequence profiling were carried out. TCRdb ran MiXCR on the reads and lists one entry per CDR3 protein. This repertoire shows around 170,000 distinct CDR3 sequences, about 60% found once; its top ten account for under 50%. The sample was sorted CD4+, CD8+, or CD8+CD57+ T cells (not recorded which) from PBMCs. The rearrangement joins TRBV9 to TRBJ2-7; perhaps TRBD2 as D (5 bases). This clonotype was sampled from a human donor in good health. Here the CDR3 reads CASSPTTGSGYEQYF. The CDR3, as DNA: TGTGCCAGCAGCCCGACTACTGGCAGCGGATACGAGCAGTACTTC.